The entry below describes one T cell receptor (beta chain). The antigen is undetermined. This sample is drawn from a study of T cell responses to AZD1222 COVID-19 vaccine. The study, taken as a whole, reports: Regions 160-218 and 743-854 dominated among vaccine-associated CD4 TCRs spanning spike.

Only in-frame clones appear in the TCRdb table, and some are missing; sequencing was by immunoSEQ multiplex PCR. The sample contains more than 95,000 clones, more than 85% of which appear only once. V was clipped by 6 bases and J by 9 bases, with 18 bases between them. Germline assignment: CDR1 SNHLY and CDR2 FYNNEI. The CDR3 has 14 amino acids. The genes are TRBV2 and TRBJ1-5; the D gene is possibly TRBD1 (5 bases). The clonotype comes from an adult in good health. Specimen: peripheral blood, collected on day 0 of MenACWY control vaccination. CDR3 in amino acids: CASRGEGRERPQHF. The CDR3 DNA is TGTGCCAGCAGAGGGGAGGGGAGGGAGCGGCCCCAGCATTTT.